The 5 T cell receptor beta chains below come from one sample, sequenced in a study of spatial heterogeneity in lung cancer. For these receptors, no antigen is known. Time point: sample taken at primary tumor resection. Study findings and constraints: Intratumoral expanded alpha and beta TCR counts were found to track tumor mutation counts.

MiXCR, applied by TCRdb to the 5' RACE reads, yields one record per CDR3 protein. This sample has 9,200 or so distinct CDR3 sequences; 4.5% to 6% occur once, and the top ten carry 13% to 15%. This sample comprised lung tumor tissue, obtained at surgery. The origin of the receptors is a female donor with early-stage non-small cell lung cancer.

This clonotype has ten or more counts. The CDR3 loop is CASSPTPSGANVLTF. The CDR3 DNA sequence: TGTGCCAGCAGCCCCACGCCCTCTGGGGCCAACGTCCTGACTTTC. The chain recombines TRBV7-6 with TRBJ2-6; no firm D call. The CDR3 has 15 amino acids. The V gene lost 5 bases and the J gene lost 0 bases, with 8 bases spanning the gap. Germline V gene data show CDR1 as SGHVS and CDR2 as FNYEAQ.

This clonotype was found a few times. This rearrangement joins TRBV6-6 to TRBJ2-1; D may correspond to TRBD1 or TRBD2 (5 bases each). Germline assignment: CDR1 MNHNY and CDR2 SVGAGI (reference sequence). This CDR3 has 15 amino acids. The V end was cut by 6 bases, the J end by 5 bases, with 17 bases between. In DNA, the CDR3 is TGTGCCAGCAGAAAAACGGGGCAGGGAAACAATGAGCAGTTCTTC. It yields the protein CASRKTGQGNNEQFF.

In its sample, this clonotype was seen a few times. This chain joins TRBV7-9 and TRBJ2-2; D unclear. Trimming removed 8 bases from V and 2 bases from J, with 6 bases in between. This CDR3 is built from 12 residues. CDR1 and CDR2 (germline): SEHNR, FQNEAQ (reference sequence). The CDR3, as DNA: TGTGCCAGCCTTATAAACACCGGGGAGCTGTTTTTT. This translates into CASLINTGELFF.

This clonotype counts as medium-sized. The chain couples TRBV7-2 to TRBJ2-1; 8 bases are shared with TRBD2. The CDR3 is made up of 16 amino acids. From germline, CDR1 is SGHTA and CDR2 FQGNSA. With V trimmed by 1 base and J by 6 bases, 8 bases remained unmatched. CDR3: CASSLDGLAGLNEQFF. The DNA of the CDR3 is TGTGCCAGCAGCTTAGATGGGCTAGCGGGTCTCAATGAGCAGTTCTTC.

This clonotype was recorded at least ten times. This sequence joins TRBV27 and TRBJ1-1; 8 nucleotides match TRBD1. Germline CDR1 MNHEY, CDR2 SMNVEV (reference sequence). The CDR3 has 15 residues. V lost 5 bases and J lost 5; bases outside the gene matches: 10. CDR3: CASSQPGTGKTEAFF. The CDR3 DNA reads as TGTGCCAGCAGTCAACCCGGGACAGGTAAGACTGAAGCTTTCTTT.